This T cell receptor (beta chain) was identified during a study of blood T cells in healthy people across ages. The germline gives CDR1 LGHDT, CDR2 YNNKEL (reference sequence). The V end lost 6 bases, the J end lost 4 bases, and 3 bases lay between the germline ends. The CDR3 has 11 amino acids. The donors, all healthy, were Caucasians living in Russia, aged 6 to 90. Samples had at least 7 million PBMCs isolated from them. Extracted total RNA amounted to at least 5.5 micrograms for each sample. Combining a sample-barcoded 5' primer with a J-beta primer mix, a second PCR ran for roughly 7 to 12 cycles. TCRdb re-derived calls from the 5' RACE reads in MiXCR, one entry per CDR3 protein. The sample has 1.2 million to 1.5 million distinct CDR3 sequences; roughly 59% are singletons.

Sequencing input: blood. The gene calls are TRBV3-1 and TRBJ1-4; no definite D call. The source of this sequence is a man aged 18-30 years in good health. The DNA of the CDR3 is TGTGCCAGCAGGCATAATGAAAAACTGTTTTTT. This translates into CASRHNEKLFF.